The entry below gives a single TCR beta chain sequence along with its context. Its antigen is unidentified. This same CDR3 is encoded by further DNA sequences in the sample. The sample comes from a study of T cell responses to AZD1222 COVID-19 vaccine. Study-level points and caveats: Every sample of the repertoires postdated the peak T cell response. Donors were chiefly white British, with a greater number of females, and clonal diversity was perhaps underestimated.

Libraries were prepared by immunoSEQ multiplex PCR; TCRdb keeps only in-frame clonotypes and omits some of them. The sample has more than 95,000 clones, about 90% seen once. V shed 2 bases and J shed 1 base, with 3 bases lying between them. This CDR3 is 12 amino acids long. Germline CDR1 SGHDT, CDR2 YYEEEE. The genes are TRBV5-6 and TRBJ1-2; D remains ambiguous. The sample consisted of peripheral blood, taken on day 0 of AZD1222 vaccination. The sequence derives from an adult in good health. CDR3 sequence reads: CASSLGNYGYTF. CDR3 DNA: TGTGCCAGCAGCTTAGGTAACTATGGCTACACCTTC.